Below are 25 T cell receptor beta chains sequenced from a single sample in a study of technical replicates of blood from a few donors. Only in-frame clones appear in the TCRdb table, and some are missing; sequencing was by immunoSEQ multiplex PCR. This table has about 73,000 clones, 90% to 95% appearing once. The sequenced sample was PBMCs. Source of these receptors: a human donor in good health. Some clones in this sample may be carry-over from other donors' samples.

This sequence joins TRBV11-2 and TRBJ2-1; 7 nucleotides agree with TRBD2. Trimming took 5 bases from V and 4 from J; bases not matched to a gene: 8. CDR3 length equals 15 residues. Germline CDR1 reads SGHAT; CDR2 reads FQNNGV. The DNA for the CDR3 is TGTGCCAGCAGCACACTAGCGTCTCCTTACAATGAGCAGTTCTTC. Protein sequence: CASSTLASPYNEQFF.

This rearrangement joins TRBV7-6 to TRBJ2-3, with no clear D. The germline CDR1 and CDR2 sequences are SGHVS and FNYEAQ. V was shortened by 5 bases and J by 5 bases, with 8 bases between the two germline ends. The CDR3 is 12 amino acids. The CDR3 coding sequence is TGTGCCAGCAGCCCCATCGGAGATACGCAGTATTTT. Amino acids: CASSPIGDTQYF.

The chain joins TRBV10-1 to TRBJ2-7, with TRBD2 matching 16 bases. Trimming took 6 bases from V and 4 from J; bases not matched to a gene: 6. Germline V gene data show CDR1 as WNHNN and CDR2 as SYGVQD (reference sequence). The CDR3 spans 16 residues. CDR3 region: CASRGTSGRAWYEQYF. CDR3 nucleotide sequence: TGCGCCAGCAGGGGGACTAGCGGGAGGGCTTGGTACGAGCAGTACTTC.

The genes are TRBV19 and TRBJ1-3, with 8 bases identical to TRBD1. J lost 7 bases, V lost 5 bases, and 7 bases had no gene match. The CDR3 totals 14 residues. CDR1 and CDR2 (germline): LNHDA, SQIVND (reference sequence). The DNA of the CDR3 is TGTGCCAGTAGTCCGGAGGACAGGGCTAACACCATATATTTT. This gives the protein CASSPEDRANTIYF.

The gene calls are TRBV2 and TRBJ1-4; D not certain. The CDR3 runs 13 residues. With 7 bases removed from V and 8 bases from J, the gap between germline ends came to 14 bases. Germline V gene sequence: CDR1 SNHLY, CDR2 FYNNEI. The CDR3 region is CASTLTGKEKLFF. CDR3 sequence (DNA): TGTGCCAGCACCTTAACGGGAAAGGAAAAACTGTTTTTT.

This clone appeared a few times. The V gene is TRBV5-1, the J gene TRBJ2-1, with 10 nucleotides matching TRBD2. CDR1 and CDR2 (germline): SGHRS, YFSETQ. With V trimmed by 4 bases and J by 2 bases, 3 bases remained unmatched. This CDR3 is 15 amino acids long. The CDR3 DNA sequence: TGCGCCAGCAGCGGGGGACTAGCGACCTACAATGAGCAGTTCTTC. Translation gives CASSGGLATYNEQFF.

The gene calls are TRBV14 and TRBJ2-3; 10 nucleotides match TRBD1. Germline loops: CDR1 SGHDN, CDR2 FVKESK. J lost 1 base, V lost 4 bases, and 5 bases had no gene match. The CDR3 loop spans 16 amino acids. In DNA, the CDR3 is TGTGCCAGCAGCCCTGGGACAGGGGTGGGCACAGATACGCAGTATTTT. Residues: CASSPGTGVGTDTQYF.

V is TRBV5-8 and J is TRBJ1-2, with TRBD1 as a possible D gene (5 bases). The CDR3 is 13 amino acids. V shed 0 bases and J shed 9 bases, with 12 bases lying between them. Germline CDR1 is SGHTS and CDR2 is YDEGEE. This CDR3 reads CASSLESRASYTF. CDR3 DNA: TGTGCCAGCAGCTTGGAGTCCAGGGCTAGCTACACCTTC.

CDR3 bases: TGTGCCAGCAGTTACGCGACTAGCGGGAGGGTGTACGAGCAGTACTTC. It translates to CASSYATSGRVYEQYF. The V call is TRBV6-5, the J call TRBJ2-7; 14 bases match TRBD2. This CDR3 comprises 16 residues. Germline CDR1 reads MNHEY; CDR2 reads SVGAGI. V shed 2 bases, J shed 4 bases, and the junction held 4 bases outside the gene matches.

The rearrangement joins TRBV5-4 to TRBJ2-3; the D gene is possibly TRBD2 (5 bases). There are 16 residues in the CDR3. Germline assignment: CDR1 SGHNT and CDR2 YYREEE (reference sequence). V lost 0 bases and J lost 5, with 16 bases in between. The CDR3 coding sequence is TGTGCCAGCAGCTTGGCGCGTCGGGAAACCGGAGATACGCAGTATTTT. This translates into CASSLARRETGDTQYF.

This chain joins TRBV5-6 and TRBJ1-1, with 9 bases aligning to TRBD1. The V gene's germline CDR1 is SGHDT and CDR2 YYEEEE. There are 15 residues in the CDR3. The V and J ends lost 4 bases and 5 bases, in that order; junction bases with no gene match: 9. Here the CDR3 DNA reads TGTGCCAGCAGCCGAATCGGACAGGGGCGGACTGAAGCTTTCTTT. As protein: CASSRIGQGRTEAFF. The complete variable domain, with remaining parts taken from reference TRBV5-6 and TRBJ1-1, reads DAGVTQSPTHLIKTRGQQVTLRCSPKSGHDTVSWYQQALGQGPQFIFQYYEEEERQRGNFPDRFSGHQFPNYSSELNVNALLLGDSALYLCASSRIGQGRTEAFFGQGTRLTVV.

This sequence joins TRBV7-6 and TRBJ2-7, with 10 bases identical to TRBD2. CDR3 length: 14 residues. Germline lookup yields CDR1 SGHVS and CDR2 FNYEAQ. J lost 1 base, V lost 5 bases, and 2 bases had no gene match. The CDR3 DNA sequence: TGTGCCAGCAGCCCACTAGCGGGGTCCTACGAGCAGTACTTC. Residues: CASSPLAGSYEQYF.

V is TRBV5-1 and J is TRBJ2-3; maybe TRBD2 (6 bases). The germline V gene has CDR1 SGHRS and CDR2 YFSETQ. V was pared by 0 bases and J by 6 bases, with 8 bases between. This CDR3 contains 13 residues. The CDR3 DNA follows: TGCGCCAGCAGCTTGGCGGGGAGGGATACGCAGTATTTT. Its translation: CASSLAGRDTQYF.

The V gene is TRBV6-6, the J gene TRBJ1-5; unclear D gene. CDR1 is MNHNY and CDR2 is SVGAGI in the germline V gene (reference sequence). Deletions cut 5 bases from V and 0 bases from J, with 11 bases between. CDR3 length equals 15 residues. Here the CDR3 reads CASSRSLDSNQPQHF. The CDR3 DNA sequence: TGTGCCAGCAGTCGTTCCTTAGATAGCAATCAGCCCCAGCATTTT.

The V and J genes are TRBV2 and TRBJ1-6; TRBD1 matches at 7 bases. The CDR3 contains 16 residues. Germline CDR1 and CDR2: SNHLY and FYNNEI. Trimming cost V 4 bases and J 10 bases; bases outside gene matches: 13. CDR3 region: CASSAGDSLTGSPLHF. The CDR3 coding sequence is TGTGCCAGCAGTGCCGGGGACAGCCTTACGGGGTCACCCCTCCACTTT.

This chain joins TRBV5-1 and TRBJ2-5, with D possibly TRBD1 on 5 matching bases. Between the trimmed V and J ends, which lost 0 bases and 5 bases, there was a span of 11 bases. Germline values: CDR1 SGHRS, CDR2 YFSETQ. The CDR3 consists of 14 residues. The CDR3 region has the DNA TGCGCCAGCAGCTTGGGACCTTCAGGGGAGACCCAGTACTTC. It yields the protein CASSLGPSGETQYF.

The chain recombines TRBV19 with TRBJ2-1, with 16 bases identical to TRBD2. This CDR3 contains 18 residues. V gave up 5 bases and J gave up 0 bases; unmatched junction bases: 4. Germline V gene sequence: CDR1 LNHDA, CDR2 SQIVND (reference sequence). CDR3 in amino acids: CASSDGTSGGASYNEQFF. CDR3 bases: TGTGCCAGTAGTGACGGGACTAGCGGGGGGGCCTCCTACAATGAGCAGTTCTTC.

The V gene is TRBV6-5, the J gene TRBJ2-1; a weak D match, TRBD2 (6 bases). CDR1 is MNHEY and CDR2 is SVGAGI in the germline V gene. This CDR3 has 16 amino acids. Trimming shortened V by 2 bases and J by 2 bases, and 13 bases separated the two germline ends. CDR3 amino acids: CASSYGGLTAYNEQFF. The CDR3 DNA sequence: TGTGCCAGCAGTTACGGGGGGTTGACCGCCTACAATGAGCAGTTCTTC.

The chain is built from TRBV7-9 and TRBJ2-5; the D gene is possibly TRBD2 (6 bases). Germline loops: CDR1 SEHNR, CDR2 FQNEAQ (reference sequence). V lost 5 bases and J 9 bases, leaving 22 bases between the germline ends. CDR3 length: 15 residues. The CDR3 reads CASSLRGRDFAAQYF. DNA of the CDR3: TGTGCCAGCAGCCTAAGAGGCAGGGACTTTGCGGCCCAGTACTTC.

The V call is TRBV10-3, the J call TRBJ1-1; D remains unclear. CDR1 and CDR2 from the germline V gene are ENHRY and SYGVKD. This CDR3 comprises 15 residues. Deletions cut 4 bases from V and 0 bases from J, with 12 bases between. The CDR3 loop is CAISALTGMNTEAFF. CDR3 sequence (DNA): TGTGCCATCAGTGCTTTAACGGGAATGAACACTGAAGCTTTCTTT.

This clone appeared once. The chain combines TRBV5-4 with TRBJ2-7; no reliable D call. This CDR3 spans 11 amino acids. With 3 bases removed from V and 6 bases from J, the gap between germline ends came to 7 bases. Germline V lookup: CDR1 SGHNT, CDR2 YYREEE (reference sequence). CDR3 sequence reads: CASSYSSEQYF. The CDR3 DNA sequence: TGTGCCAGCAGCTATTCCAGCGAGCAGTACTTC.

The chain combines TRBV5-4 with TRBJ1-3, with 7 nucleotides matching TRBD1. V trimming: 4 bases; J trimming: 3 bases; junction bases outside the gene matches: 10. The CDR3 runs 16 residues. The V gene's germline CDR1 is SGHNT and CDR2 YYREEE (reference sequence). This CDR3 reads CASSELQGVGGNTIYF. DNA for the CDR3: TGTGCCAGCAGCGAACTCCAGGGGGTTGGTGGAAACACCATATATTTT.

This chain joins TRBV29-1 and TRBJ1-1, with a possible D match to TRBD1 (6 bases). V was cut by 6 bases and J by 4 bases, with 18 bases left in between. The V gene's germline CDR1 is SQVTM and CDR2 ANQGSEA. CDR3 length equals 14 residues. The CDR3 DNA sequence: TGCAGCGTGGGGGAGGGGGGGCAGTCCACTGAAGCTTTCTTT. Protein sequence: CSVGEGGQSTEAFF.

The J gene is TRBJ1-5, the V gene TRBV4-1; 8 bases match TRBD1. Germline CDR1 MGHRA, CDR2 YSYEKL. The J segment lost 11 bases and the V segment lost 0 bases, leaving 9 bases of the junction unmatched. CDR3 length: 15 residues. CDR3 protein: CASSQDRQGSLAQHF. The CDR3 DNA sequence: TGCGCCAGCAGCCAAGATCGACAGGGGAGTTTGGCCCAGCATTTT.

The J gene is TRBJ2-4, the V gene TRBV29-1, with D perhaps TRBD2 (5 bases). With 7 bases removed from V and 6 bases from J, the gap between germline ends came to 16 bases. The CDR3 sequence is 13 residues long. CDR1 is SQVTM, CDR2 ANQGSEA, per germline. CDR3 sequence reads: CSAGGRVGNIQYF. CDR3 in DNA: TGCAGCGCTGGAGGCCGGGTAGGAAACATTCAGTACTTC.